A selection of T cell receptor beta chains follows, all from one sample in a study of early T cells in non-severe SARS-CoV-2 infection. TCRdb passed the 5' RACE reads through MiXCR, listing each CDR3 protein once. The sample lists some 76,000 distinct CDR3 sequences, 15% to 18% seen once, with roughly an eighth in the top ten. The source material was whole blood. These receptors came from an adult who was a healthcare worker with PCR-confirmed SARS-CoV-2 infection or an uninfected control (not recorded which). The CDR3 runs from the conserved cysteine through the conserved F or W. D genes are given only for firm matches. Expanded clones are given a class, and other clones once, few, many or no size at all.

j_gene: TRBJ1-4; v_gene: TRBV18; abundance: .; d_gene: TRBD1; CDR3aa: CASSPPNRGGEKLFF; CDR3nt: TGTGCCAGCTCACCACCGAACAGGGGCGGCGAAAAACTGTTTTTT
j_gene: TRBJ1-1; v_gene: TRBV29-1; abundance: .; d_gene: .; CDR3aa: CSVGGSSMNTEAFF; CDR3nt: TGCAGCGTTGGAGGGAGTTCCATGAACACTGAAGCTTTCTTT
j_gene: TRBJ2-2; v_gene: TRBV3-1; abundance: many; d_gene: .; CDR3aa: CATWDGNTGELFF; CDR3nt: TGTGCCACCTGGGACGGGAACACCGGGGAGCTGTTTTTT
j_gene: TRBJ2-5; v_gene: TRBV2; abundance: .; d_gene: .; CDR3aa: CASPRQGKETQYF; CDR3nt: TGTGCCAGCCCGAGGCAGGGAAAAGAGACCCAGTACTTC
j_gene: TRBJ1-4; v_gene: TRBV18; abundance: .; d_gene: TRBD1; CDR3aa: CASSPRTGGEETNEKLFF; CDR3nt: TGTGCCAGCTCACCACGGACAGGGGGCGAGGAAACTAATGAAAAACTGTTTTTT
j_gene: TRBJ2-3; v_gene: TRBV28; abundance: few; d_gene: .; CDR3aa: CASSFNRVPTDTQYF; CDR3nt: TGTGCCAGCAGTTTTAACAGGGTACCCACAGATACGCAGTATTTT
j_gene: TRBJ2-3; v_gene: TRBV12-5; abundance: few; d_gene: .; CDR3aa: CASGSKDTQYF; CDR3nt: TGTGCTAGTGGTTCTAAAGATACGCAGTATTTT
j_gene: TRBJ2-2; v_gene: TRBV28; abundance: .; d_gene: .; CDR3aa: CASSLGGSNTGELFF; CDR3nt: TGTGCCAGCAGTTTAGGCGGTTCGAACACCGGGGAGCTGTTTTTT
j_gene: TRBJ1-4; v_gene: TRBV12-3/TRBV12-4; abundance: .; d_gene: TRBD1; CDR3aa: CASRQMTGPINEKLFF; CDR3nt: TGTGCCAGCAGACAAATGACAGGGCCTATTAATGAAAAACTGTTTTTT
j_gene: TRBJ1-5; v_gene: TRBV6-1; abundance: many; d_gene: .; CDR3aa: CASRDAGAGNQPQHF; CDR3nt: TGTGCCAGCAGGGACGCGGGAGCGGGCAATCAGCCCCAGCATTTT
j_gene: TRBJ1-1; v_gene: TRBV6-2/TRBV6-3; abundance: .; d_gene: TRBD1; CDR3aa: CASTRDRGRGEAFF; CDR3nt: TGTGCCAGCACCCGAGACAGGGGGCGCGGTGAAGCTTTCTTT
j_gene: TRBJ2-1; v_gene: TRBV12-3/TRBV12-4; abundance: few; d_gene: TRBD2; CDR3aa: CASSLARRGLAGINEQFF; CDR3nt: TGTGCCAGCAGTTTAGCGAGAAGAGGACTAGCGGGGATCAATGAGCAGTTCTTC
j_gene: TRBJ2-3; v_gene: TRBV20-1; abundance: .; d_gene: TRBD1; CDR3aa: CSARDRDRGADTQYF; CDR3nt: TGCAGTGCTAGAGATCGGGACAGGGGGGCAGATACGCAGTATTTT
j_gene: TRBJ2-2; v_gene: TRBV7-8; abundance: .; d_gene: .; CDR3aa: CASSPQRSGSLTGELFF; CDR3nt: TGTGCCAGCAGCCCGCAGCGGTCAGGGAGTTTAACCGGGGAGCTGTTTTTT
j_gene: TRBJ2-7; v_gene: TRBV28; abundance: few; d_gene: .; CDR3aa: CASTYPRGSSYEQYF; CDR3nt: TGTGCCAGCACCTATCCGAGGGGGAGCTCCTACGAGCAGTACTTC
j_gene: TRBJ2-7; v_gene: TRBV7-2; abundance: .; d_gene: .; CDR3aa: CASSLNRGGGGEQYF; CDR3nt: TGTGCCAGCAGCTTAAACAGGGGGGGAGGAGGCGAGCAGTACTTC
j_gene: TRBJ2-7; v_gene: TRBV3-1; abundance: once; d_gene: TRBD2; CDR3aa: CASSSAHLTSGMQQYF; CDR3nt: TGTGCCAGCAGTTCCGCCCATCTGACTAGCGGAATGCAGCAGTACTTC
j_gene: TRBJ2-3; v_gene: TRBV7-6; abundance: .; d_gene: .; CDR3aa: CASSPMTDTQYF; CDR3nt: TGTGCCAGCAGCCCGATGACAGATACGCAGTATTTT
j_gene: TRBJ1-5; v_gene: TRBV11-2; abundance: .; d_gene: .; CDR3aa: CASSLVGGFSNQPQHF; CDR3nt: TGTGCCAGCAGCTTAGTAGGGGGGTTTAGCAATCAGCCCCAGCATTTT